Presented here are 27 T cell receptor beta chains from one specimen sequenced in a study of beta chain features in type 1 diabetes. cDNA synthesis used the whole RNA isolate, giving expressed TCRB sequences. TCRdb's table, derived via immunoSEQ multiplex PCR, lists solely in-frame clones and lacks some. The sample yields fewer than 500,000 clones, about 15% seen once. Sequencing was carried out using naive CD4+ T cells from blood. Every receptor here comes from a man younger than 40 in good health.

This clone was counted between two and nine times. The chain recombines TRBV6-6 with TRBJ2-5, with 8 bases lining up with TRBD2. This CDR3 spans 15 amino acids. CDR1 and CDR2 (germline): MNHNY, SVGAGI (reference sequence). Trimming took 5 bases from V and 5 from J; bases not matched to a gene: 10. CDR3 protein: CASSPLRGGSETQYF. DNA for the CDR3: TGTGCCAGCAGTCCCCTTCGGGGGGGTAGTGAGACCCAGTACTTC.

V gene TRBV4-3 combines with J gene TRBJ1-4; TRBD1 matches 8 bases. CDR3 size: 16 residues. From germline, CDR1 is LGHNA and CDR2 YSLEER. J was trimmed by 7 bases and V by 1 base; bases with no gene match: 8. CDR3 amino acids: CASSQGLGQGGEKLFF. DNA of the CDR3: TGCGCCAGCAGCCAAGGTTTAGGACAGGGCGGTGAAAAACTGTTTTTT.

Only a few counts were recorded for this clone. This chain links TRBV7-9 with TRBJ1-1; the D is unclear. The V gene lost 5 bases and the J gene lost 7 bases, with 8 bases spanning the gap. In germline, CDR1 is SEHNR, CDR2 FQNEAQ (reference sequence). The CDR3 consists of 11 residues. CDR3 DNA: TGTGCCAGCAGCCTAGGATATGAAGCTTTCTTT. Translation gives CASSLGYEAFF.

The chain is built from TRBV29-1 and TRBJ1-1; 7 bases match TRBD1. Trimming at V came to 4 bases and at J to 1 base, leaving 6 bases not matched to a gene. The CDR3 contains 14 residues. CDR1 is SQVTM, CDR2 ANQGSEA, per germline. CDR3 nucleotides: TGCAGCGTTGGTTCCTGGACAGGGAACACTGAAGCTTTCTTT. Protein: CSVGSWTGNTEAFF.

This clone was found a few times. J is TRBJ2-1 and V is TRBV13; perhaps TRBD1 as D (5 bases). V was clipped by 7 bases and J by 4 bases, with 17 bases between them. Looked up from germline, CDR1 is PRHDT and CDR2 is FYEKMQ (reference sequence). This CDR3 contains 15 residues. In DNA form, the CDR3 reads TGTGCCAGCACAACCTGGGGTGGGGCATACAATGAGCAGTTCTTC. Protein: CASTTWGGAYNEQFF.

The V and J genes are TRBV30 and TRBJ2-1; D is unclear. The V and J ends lost 3 bases and 3 bases respectively, with 9 bases between them. The CDR3 runs to 13 residues. Germline CDR1 is GTSNPN and CDR2 is SVGIG (reference sequence). The CDR3 coding sequence is TGTGCCTGGAGGACTTCTAGCTACAATGAGCAGTTCTTC. As protein: CAWRTSSYNEQFF. The whole variable domain, filled in from reference TRBV30 and TRBJ2-1, reads SQTIHQWPATLVQPVGSPLSLECTVEGTSNPNLYWYRQAAGRGLQLLFYSVGIGQISSEVPQNLSASRPQDRQFILSSKKLLLSDSGFYLCAWRTSSYNEQFFGPGTRLTVL.

The sample holds many counts of this clone. This chain uses TRBV23-1 with TRBJ2-3, with 10 positions matching TRBD2. TRBV23-1 is flagged as an ORF with uncertain function. CDR3 size: 18 residues. J was trimmed by 1 base and V by 0 bases; bases with no gene match: 7. Written as DNA, the CDR3 is TGCGCCAGCAGTCAATCGGCGCGTAGCGGGAGGCGCACAGATACGCAGTATTTT. Translated, it gives CASSQSARSGRRTDTQYF.

The chain couples TRBV5-1 to TRBJ2-3; 8 nucleotides agree with TRBD1. The V segment lost 4 bases and the J segment 3 bases; nucleotides outside the gene matches: 10. The germline CDR1 and CDR2 sequences are SGHRS and YFSETQ. The CDR3 contains 16 residues. The CDR3 is CASSTAGGGLTDTQYF. CDR3 in DNA: TGCGCCAGCAGCACCGCAGGGGGCGGATTAACAGATACGCAGTATTTT.

This clone was counted between two and nine times. This sequence joins TRBV6-6 and TRBJ2-1, with 7 bases that match TRBD1. From germline, CDR1 is MNHNY and CDR2 SVGAGI (reference sequence). CDR3 length equals 14 residues. J gave up 5 bases and V 6 bases, and 7 bases lay outside the gene matches. The CDR3 spells CASSRDRRNNEQFF. CDR3 in DNA: TGTGCCAGCAGCCGGGACAGAAGAAACAATGAGCAGTTCTTC.

This clone was recorded a few times. The J gene is TRBJ1-1, the V gene TRBV23-1; D remains unclear. TRBV23-1 is designated an ORF whose function remains uncertain. Trimming removed 7 bases from V and 5 bases from J, with 26 bases in between. The CDR3 spans 17 residues. CDR3 sequence reads: CASNLREADQHGTEAFF. CDR3 in DNA: TGCGCCAGCAATCTCCGGGAGGCAGATCAGCACGGGACTGAAGCTTTCTTT.

The V call is TRBV7-9, the J call TRBJ2-2; 8 bases fit TRBD1. Trimming removed 6 bases from V and 6 bases from J; junction bases left unmatched: 9. The CDR3 has 15 residues. CDR1 and CDR2 (germline): SEHNR, FQNEAQ (reference sequence). The CDR3 reads CASRSGTGIAGELFF. The CDR3 DNA follows: TGTGCCAGCAGATCCGGGACAGGAATAGCCGGGGAGCTGTTTTTT. Variable domain in full (rest from reference TRBV7-9 and TRBJ2-2): DTGVSQNPRHKITKRGQNVTFRCDPISEHNRLYWYRQTLGQGPEFLTYFQNEAQLEKSRLLSDRFSAERPKGSFSTLEIQRTEQGDSAMYLCASRSGTGIAGELFFGEGSRLTVL.

CDR3 DNA: TGTGCCAGCAGCCCAGGGTCTTGGCCTAGTCAAACTTTTTCGGGCACAGATACGCAGTATTTT. Its protein is CASSPGSWPSQTFSGTDTQYF. The genes are TRBV13 and TRBJ2-3, with a possible D match to TRBD1 (5 bases). Germline CDR1 PRHDT, CDR2 FYEKMQ (reference sequence). Between the trimmed V and J ends, which lost 5 bases and 1 base, there was a span of 31 bases. The length of the CDR3 is 21 residues.

This clone has only a few counts. The V call is TRBV5-5, the J call TRBJ2-7; 7 positions match TRBD1. The CDR3 runs 13 residues. J gave up 5 bases and V 4 bases, and 6 bases lay outside the gene matches. Germline V gives CDR1 SGHKS, CDR2 YYEKEE (reference sequence). The DNA for the CDR3 is TGTGCCAGCAGCCCCGGACAGGTCCACGAGCAGTACTTC. It translates to CASSPGQVHEQYF.

The chain carries TRBV4-3 and TRBJ1-2; D gene uncertain. V was cut by 0 bases and J by 1 base, with 9 bases left in between. The CDR3 consists of 15 residues. CDR1 and CDR2 (germline): LGHNA, YSLEER. CDR3 bases: TGCGCCAGCAGCCAAGATCTCGGTGTTAACTATGGCTACACCTTC. Amino acids: CASSQDLGVNYGYTF.

This clone was recorded a few times. V and J are TRBV30 and TRBJ1-2; D possibly corresponds to TRBD1 (6 bases). This CDR3 contains 13 residues. The germline gives CDR1 GTSNPN, CDR2 SVGIG (reference sequence). The V end was cut by 1 base, the J end by 3 bases, with 9 bases between. CDR3 amino acids: CAWSGRGDYGYTF. The CDR3 DNA reads as TGTGCCTGGAGTGGAAGGGGGGACTATGGCTACACCTTC.

This clone was observed a single time. This rearrangement joins TRBV7-3 to TRBJ1-1; D possibly corresponds to TRBD1 (6 bases). Germline CDR1 and CDR2: SGHTA and FQGTGA. Trimming stripped 2 bases from V and 5 bases from J, with 15 bases between. The CDR3 has 15 residues. CDR3 amino acids: CASSLGTGLGTEAFF. CDR3 nucleotide sequence: TGTGCCAGCAGCTTAGGCACAGGGTTAGGAACTGAAGCTTTCTTT. Based on the CDR3 plus reference TRBV7-3 and TRBJ1-1, the full variable domain is GAGVSQTPSNKVTEKGKYVELRCDPISGHTALYWYRQSLGQGPEFLIYFQGTGAADDSGLPNDRFFAVRPEGSVSTLKIQRTERGDSAVYLCASSLGTGLGTEAFFGQGTRLTVV.

The V and J genes are TRBV27 and TRBJ2-7; D unresolved. The CDR3 has 16 amino acids. The V gene lost 3 bases and the J gene lost 0 bases, with 15 bases spanning the gap. Germline V gene lookup returns CDR1 MNHEY and CDR2 SMNVEV (reference sequence). CDR3 in amino acids: CASSFQKGLFSYEQYF. The CDR3 DNA reads TGTGCCAGCAGTTTTCAAAAAGGGCTGTTCTCCTACGAGCAGTACTTC.

The chain uses TRBV12-5 and TRBJ2-3, with no clear D. This CDR3 contains 13 residues. Germline V gene lookup returns CDR1 LGHNT and CDR2 FRNRAP. V lost 5 bases and J 1 base, leaving 7 bases between the germline ends. The CDR3 sequence is CASGPSGTDTQYF. The CDR3 nucleotides read TGTGCTAGTGGTCCCTCTGGCACAGATACGCAGTATTTT.

The rearrangement uses TRBV4-1 and TRBJ2-7; 7 nucleotides agree with TRBD1. Germline loops: CDR1 MGHRA, CDR2 YSYEKL. The CDR3 totals 15 residues. V shed 4 bases, J shed 6 bases, and the junction held 12 bases outside the gene matches. The CDR3 coding sequence is TGCGCCAGCAGCCCCCCAATGAGGCAGGGGGTCGAGCAGTACTTC. Protein: CASSPPMRQGVEQYF.

CDR3 loop: CASSSGLAGTQETQYF. The CDR3 DNA sequence: TGTGCCAGCAGTTCCGGACTAGCGGGGACACAAGAGACCCAGTACTTC. The gene calls are TRBV6-5 and TRBJ2-5, with 12 bases aligning to TRBD2. J lost 2 bases, V lost 4 bases, and 5 bases had no gene match. From germline, CDR1 is MNHEY and CDR2 SVGAGI. The CDR3 extends over 16 amino acids.

J is TRBJ2-5 and V is TRBV5-1; D remains unclear. Trimming removed 3 bases from V and 0 bases from J, with 6 bases in between. Per germline, CDR1 SGHRS and CDR2 YFSETQ. The CDR3 runs 13 residues. CDR3 nucleotides: TGCGCCAGCAGCTCGACGTACCAAGAGACCCAGTACTTC. This translates into CASSSTYQETQYF. Full variable domain (rest looked up from reference TRBV5-1 and TRBJ2-5): KAGVTQTPRYLIKTRGQQVTLSCSPISGHRSVSWYQQTPGQGLQFLFEYFSETQRNKGNFPGRFSGRQFSNSRSEMNVSTLELGDSALYLCASSSTYQETQYFGPGTRLLVL.

The chain links TRBV29-1 to TRBJ2-6; D gene uncertain. The CDR3 totals 14 residues. The V and J ends lost 5 bases and 3 bases respectively, with 11 bases between them. Looked up from germline, CDR1 is SQVTM and CDR2 is ANQGSEA. This CDR3 reads CSVQRGSGANVLTF. CDR3 nucleotides: TGCAGCGTTCAGAGAGGAAGTGGGGCCAACGTCCTGACTTTC.

The chain uses TRBV7-9 and TRBJ1-5; TRBD1 is a possible D gene (5 bases). Per germline, CDR1 SEHNR and CDR2 FQNEAQ (reference sequence). The CDR3 spans 15 residues. Trimming stripped 4 bases from V and 4 bases from J, with 14 bases between. Written as DNA, the CDR3 is TGTGCCAGCAGCTCACCCGGGACGGCGAATCAGCCCCAGCATTTT. Protein sequence: CASSSPGTANQPQHF.

In this sample, this clone turned up a few times. The chain carries TRBV7-9 and TRBJ1-5, with D unresolved. V lost 6 bases and J lost 3, with 12 bases in between. The CDR3 sequence is 14 residues long. Germline values: CDR1 SEHNR, CDR2 FQNEAQ (reference sequence). CDR3 nucleotides: TGTGCCAGCAGTATGACGGATTCCAATCAGCCCCAGCATTTT. Its translation: CASSMTDSNQPQHF.

V gene TRBV5-1 combines with J gene TRBJ1-3, with TRBD1 as a possible D gene (6 bases). V dropped 7 bases and J dropped 0 bases, with 14 bases sitting between them. The germline V gene has CDR1 SGHRS and CDR2 YFSETQ. The CDR3 extends over 15 amino acids. CDR3 sequence: CASAAGASSGNTIYF. The CDR3 coding sequence is TGCGCCAGCGCCGCAGGGGCAAGCTCTGGAAACACCATATATTTT.

The chain couples TRBV6-5 to TRBJ2-5; no reliable D call. The CDR3 is 11 residues long. Trimming cost V 2 bases and J 5 bases, with 3 bases left between them. Germline lookup yields CDR1 MNHEY and CDR2 SVGAGI. The CDR3, as DNA: TGTGCCAGCAGTTACGAGGAGACCCAGTACTTC. This codes for CASSYEETQYF.

The DNA for the CDR3 is TGTGCCAGCAGCTTAGTACAGCAAGAGACCCAGTACTTC. Translating gives CASSLVQQETQYF. The rearrangement joins TRBV11-3 to TRBJ2-5; no reliable D call. The ends were cut back, 1 base at V and 2 bases at J, with 5 bases in the middle. The CDR3 extends over 13 amino acids. The germline V gene has CDR1 SGHNT and CDR2 YENEEA.